One and the same sample provided the 15 T cell receptor beta chains below, sequenced in a study of shared clonotypes between healthy human individuals. The data were produced by immunoSEQ multiplex PCR, yet TCRdb's version contains in-frame clones alone and is incomplete. The data contain some 2.1 million clones, 95% of them singletons. The sample comprised naive CD4+ T cells sorted from blood. Subset reported: CD45RA+ positively selected. These receptors were obtained from a young man in good health.

The chain combines TRBV27 with TRBJ2-3, with D perhaps TRBD1 or TRBD2 (5 bases each). This CDR3 region has 15 residues. Trimming took off 9 bases at V and 0 bases at J, with 16 bases between the two ends. Germline V CDR1 and CDR2: MNHEY, SMNVEV (reference sequence). The CDR3 region has the DNA TGTGCCAGTCGAAGGGACCAACGAAGCACAGATACGCAGTATTTT. It translates to CASRRDQRSTDTQYF.

This clone was counted a single time. The J gene is TRBJ2-5, the V gene TRBV18, with a tentative D call TRBD1 (5 bases). This CDR3 has 17 residues. Germline V CDR1 and CDR2: KGHSH, LQKENI. V was shortened by 2 bases and J by 7 bases, with 23 bases between the two germline ends. The CDR3 sequence: CASSPIGSGNGAGTQYF. The DNA of the CDR3 is TGTGCCAGCTCACCAATCGGATCCGGCAATGGGGCAGGGACCCAGTACTTC.

The chain is built from TRBV7-6 and TRBJ2-6; 8 nucleotides agree with TRBD1. CDR1 SGHVS and CDR2 FNYEAQ come from the germline V gene. V was pared by 3 bases and J by 3 bases, with 4 bases of the junction left unmatched. This CDR3 region has 16 residues. The CDR3 spells CASSLDRAYGANVLTF. CDR3 DNA sequence: TGTGCCAGCAGCTTGGACAGGGCTTATGGGGCCAACGTCCTGACTTTC.

This clone has just one count. V is TRBV19 and J is TRBJ2-7; 9 nucleotides align to TRBD1. In germline, CDR1 is LNHDA, CDR2 SQIVND (reference sequence). With 6 bases clipped from V and 6 bases from J, the junction kept 6 bases outside the gene matches. The CDR3 has 13 amino acids. CDR3 nucleotide sequence: TGTGCCAGTAGCGGGACAGGGTACGTCGAGCAGTACTTC. Residues: CASSGTGYVEQYF.

In the case of this clone: This specimen includes other DNA sequences encoding the same CDR3. This chain links TRBV29-1 with TRBJ1-1, with D hard to call. Deletions cut 6 bases from V and 2 bases from J, with 13 bases between. CDR3 length equals 13 residues. CDR1 is SQVTM, CDR2 ANQGSEA, per germline. CDR3 bases: TGCAGCGTCGCATCACAGCTAAACACTGAAGCTTTCTTT. Protein sequence: CSVASQLNTEAFF. The full variable domain, with the rest looked up from reference TRBV29-1 and TRBJ1-1, is SAVISQKPSRDICQRGTSLTIQCQVDSQVTMMFWYRQQPGQSLTLIATANQGSEATYESGFVIDKFPISRPNLTFSTLTVSNMSPEDSSIYLCSVASQLNTEAFFGQGTRLTVV.

For this clone: Other DNA sequences of this sample code for an identical CDR3. The chain has TRBV5-4 and TRBJ2-1; TRBD2 is a possible D gene (6 bases). CDR3 length: 15 residues. Between the trimmed V and J ends, which lost 5 bases and 3 bases, there was a span of 15 bases. CDR1 and CDR2 from the germline V gene are SGHNT and YYREEE (reference sequence). As DNA, the CDR3 is TGTGCCAGCAGTCTGGGGGGAGGAGGCTACAATGAGCAGTTCTTC. Its protein is CASSLGGGGYNEQFF.

With regard to this clone: The sample contains more than one DNA sequence encoding this CDR3. This chain uses TRBV5-1 with TRBJ1-5; TRBD1 is a possible D gene (6 bases). V dropped 4 bases and J dropped 4 bases, with 9 bases sitting between them. The CDR3 consists of 13 residues. The germline CDR1 and CDR2 sequences are SGHRS and YFSETQ. CDR3 bases: TGCGCCAGCAGCCTCGGACAGAATCAGCCCCAGCATTTT. It translates to CASSLGQNQPQHF.

CDR3 loop: CASSLEYNLMNTEAFF. The CDR3 DNA follows: TGCGCCAGCAGCTTGGAATATAACTTAATGAACACTGAAGCTTTCTTT. V gene TRBV5-1 combines with J gene TRBJ1-1; D not resolved. This CDR3 is built from 16 residues. CDR1 is SGHRS, CDR2 YFSETQ, per germline. The V and J ends lost 0 bases and 0 bases respectively, with 12 bases between them.

The chain recombines TRBV11-2 with TRBJ1-1; 8 bases agree with TRBD1. Germline V gene data show CDR1 as SGHAT and CDR2 as FQNNGV. CDR3 length: 14 amino acids. V shed 6 bases and J 5 bases; nucleotides not matched to a gene: 8. DNA for the CDR3: TGTGCCAGCAGGCAAATACAGGGGGGGACTGAAGCTTTCTTT. This encodes CASRQIQGGTEAFF.

This clone is a singleton in its sample. The chain couples TRBV11-3 to TRBJ2-7; D is undetermined. The CDR3 sequence is 13 residues long. Germline V gives CDR1 SGHNT, CDR2 YENEEA. Trimming took off 5 bases at V and 1 base at J, with 9 bases between the two ends. CDR3 region: CASSHDGSYEQYF. The CDR3 DNA reads as TGTGCCAGCAGCCACGACGGTTCCTACGAGCAGTACTTC. The full variable domain, with the rest looked up from reference TRBV11-3 and TRBJ2-7, is EAGVVQSPRYKIIEKKQPVAFWCNPISGHNTLYWYLQNLGQGPELLIRYENEEAVDDSQLPKDRFSAERLKGVDSTLKIQPAELGDSAVYLCASSHDGSYEQYFGPGTRLTVT.

This chain links TRBV5-1 with TRBJ2-2; a possible D gene is TRBD1 (5 bases). This CDR3 is built from 14 residues. With 5 bases removed from V and 2 bases from J, the gap between germline ends came to 10 bases. The germline gives CDR1 SGHRS, CDR2 YFSETQ. CDR3 in amino acids: CASRRGFNTGELFF. Written as DNA, the CDR3 is TGCGCCAGCAGAAGGGGTTTCAACACCGGGGAGCTGTTTTTT.

This clone occurred once. The rearrangement joins TRBV4-1 to TRBJ2-3; 7 bases map to TRBD1. Germline CDR1 MGHRA, CDR2 YSYEKL. This CDR3 contains 15 residues. Trimming cost V 3 bases and J 2 bases; bases outside gene matches: 5. This CDR3 is CASSQRTGYTDTQYF. In nucleotides, the CDR3 is TGCGCCAGCAGCCAGAGGACAGGATACACAGATACGCAGTATTTT.

CDR3 bases: TGTGCCAGCAGCTCCCAGGACAGGGCTGGTAGTTCACCCCTCCACTTT. Translation: CASSSQDRAGSSPLHF. The chain has TRBV12-1 and TRBJ1-6; TRBD1 is the table's D call and was not checked against the DNA. TRBV12-1 is tagged as a pseudogene. The CDR3 consists of 16 residues.

V and J are TRBV7-3 and TRBJ2-7, with D hard to call. Trimming removed 4 bases at V and 1 base at J, with 11 bases between. The CDR3 is made up of 14 amino acids. CDR1 and CDR2 (germline): SGHTA, FQGTGA. CDR3 bases: TGTGCCAGCAGCTCCACCGCGGATTCCTACGAGCAGTACTTC. Encoded protein: CASSSTADSYEQYF.

This chain joins TRBV2 and TRBJ1-6; 7 nucleotides line up with TRBD1. The ends lost 9 bases at V and 7 bases at J; junction bases unmatched: 6. This CDR3 is 13 amino acids long. CDR1 is SNHLY, CDR2 FYNNEI, per germline. The CDR3 protein is CASPGQLNSPLHF. CDR3 sequence (DNA): TGTGCCAGTCCGGGACAGTTGAATTCACCCCTCCACTTT.